This entry concerns a single T cell receptor (beta chain). The antigen is undetermined. The sample originates from a study of graft-versus-host responses after intestinal transplantation. Study information: Induction with anti-thymocyte globulin, then tacrolimus and steroids for roughly three years, was given to all recipients.

Clones were sequenced by immunoSEQ multiplex PCR, and TCRdb holds only the in-frame ones, with some missing. Here the sample spans over 80,000 clones, about nine tenths being singletons. Germline V gene lookup returns CDR1 MGHDK and CDR2 SYGVNS. The CDR3 totals 17 residues. Trimming took 1 base from V and 2 from J; bases not matched to a gene: 5. The material was unstimulated CD4+ T cells sorted from spleen or lymph node cells, obtained before transplant. This chain links TRBV25-1 with TRBJ1-3; 10 bases are a match to TRBD1. This TCR came from a human donor who was the organ donor for an intestinal transplant. The CDR3 reads CASSEFGTGEAGNTIYF. The CDR3 coding sequence is TGTGCCAGCAGTGAATTCGGGACAGGGGAGGCTGGAAACACCATATATTTT. Complete variable domain (other parts from reference TRBV25-1 and TRBJ1-3): EADIYQTPRYLVIGTGKKITLECSQTMGHDKMYWYQQDPGMELHLIHYSYGVNSTEKGDLSSESTVSRIRTEHFPLTLESARPSHTSQYLCASSEFGTGEAGNTIYFGEGSWLTVV.